Sequencing of this T cell receptor (beta chain) was carried out in a study of blood T cells in healthy people across ages. The extraction recovered at least 5.5 micrograms of total RNA per sample. A word on this clonotype: Its antigen is still unknown.

General study results and limits: More naive CD4+ cells and higher diversity were found in long-lived than in aged donors.

With a J-beta primer mix and a sample-barcoded 5' primer, a second PCR ran roughly 6 to 11 cycles. TCRdb used MiXCR to reprocess the 5' RACE reads, holding one entry per CDR3 protein. This table holds 1.5 million to 2 million distinct CDR3 sequences, 28% found once. What was sequenced was blood. The origin of this receptor is a woman aged 25 to 45 in good health.

This CDR3 is CASLGQAFREQYF. The CDR3 nucleotides read TGTGCCAGCCTGGGACAGGCTTTCCGGGAGCAGTACTTC. The gene calls are TRBV28 and TRBJ2-7, with TRBD1 matching 8 bases. The junction had 10 bases not matched to a gene; V was cut back by 8 bases and J by 7 bases. Germline lookup yields CDR1 MDHEN and CDR2 SYDVKM. This CDR3 region has 13 residues.